Listed below are T cell receptor beta chains from one sample, sequenced in a study of OX40 agonist ivuxolimab in advanced cancers. Sequenced by immunoSEQ multiplex PCR; TCRdb stores in-frame clones only, minus some. The sample carries about 69,000 clones, roughly 90% recorded once. This specimen was CD4+ or CD8+ T cells sorted from blood, taken in a trial of the OX40 agonist ivuxolimab. The origin of the receptors is an adult with an advanced solid tumor such as melanoma, head and neck, liver or kidney cancer. Both conserved end residues are part of each CDR3. Each record gives: J gene, clone size, V gene, CDR3 protein. Not all rows give a size; the values are once, few, many and, for expanded clones, a class.

J gene: TRBJ2-7
clone size: .
V gene: TRBV5-4
CDR3 protein: CASSLEGGRLVEQYF

J gene: TRBJ2-3
clone size: .
V gene: TRBV5-1
CDR3 protein: CASSLGQVTGNVQYF

J gene: TRBJ2-7
clone size: .
V gene: TRBV5-1
CDR3 protein: CASRAGIYEQYF

J gene: TRBJ2-2
clone size: .
V gene: TRBV28
CDR3 protein: CASSLGGNTGELFF

J gene: TRBJ1-1
clone size: .
V gene: TRBV18
CDR3 protein: CASSPWAQGALGTEAFF

J gene: TRBJ1-2
clone size: .
V gene: TRBV10-3
CDR3 protein: CAIRPGTGDGYTF

J gene: TRBJ1-1
clone size: .
V gene: TRBV18
CDR3 protein: CASSPLGTGVNTEAFF

J gene: TRBJ2-5
clone size: .
V gene: TRBV20-1
CDR3 protein: CSAVERETQYF

J gene: TRBJ2-1
clone size: .
V gene: TRBV27
CDR3 protein: CASRALGEQFF

J gene: TRBJ1-1
clone size: .
V gene: TRBV6-5
CDR3 protein: CASSARGLAFF

J gene: TRBJ2-1
clone size: .
V gene: TRBV5-1
CDR3 protein: CASSLRGLGFEQFF

J gene: TRBJ1-5
clone size: few
V gene: TRBV2
CDR3 protein: CASSTGEREPQHF

J gene: TRBJ2-3
clone size: .
V gene: TRBV7-3
CDR3 protein: CASSLTGGTSPGRDTQYF

J gene: TRBJ2-5
clone size: .
V gene: TRBV7-3
CDR3 protein: CASSLGGQETQYF

J gene: TRBJ2-1
clone size: .
V gene: TRBV28
CDR3 protein: CASSFPRLGNEQFF

J gene: TRBJ1-2
clone size: .
V gene: TRBV11-2
CDR3 protein: CASSPGTGRGANYGYTF

J gene: TRBJ2-6
clone size: .
V gene: TRBV19
CDR3 protein: CASYSKRSGANVLTF

J gene: TRBJ1-1
clone size: .
V gene: TRBV28
CDR3 protein: CASRSQVNTEAFF

J gene: TRBJ2-5
clone size: .
V gene: TRBV5-1
CDR3 protein: CASRYGGQETQYF

J gene: TRBJ1-5
clone size: few
V gene: TRBV18
CDR3 protein: CASSPPGTGVNQPQHF

J gene: TRBJ2-5
clone size: .
V gene: TRBV7-9
CDR3 protein: CASSLFRTDYETQYF

J gene: TRBJ2-7
clone size: once
V gene: TRBV23-1
CDR3 protein: CASSQGTAGMSLAYEQYF

J gene: TRBJ2-7
clone size: .
V gene: TRBV6-5
CDR3 protein: CASSPRGRSYEQYF

J gene: TRBJ2-3
clone size: .
V gene: TRBV7-3
CDR3 protein: CASSLLGRAVIDTQYF

J gene: TRBJ2-7
clone size: .
V gene: TRBV6-5
CDR3 protein: CASREPGLAVYEQYF

J gene: TRBJ2-1
clone size: .
V gene: TRBV6-1
CDR3 protein: CASRIAGVFEQFF

J gene: TRBJ2-2
clone size: few
V gene: TRBV2
CDR3 protein: CASSRGRSNTGELFF

J gene: TRBJ1-2
clone size: .
V gene: TRBV6-5
CDR3 protein: CASRGTLLYGYTF

J gene: TRBJ2-5
clone size: few
V gene: TRBV18
CDR3 protein: CASSEGQETQYF